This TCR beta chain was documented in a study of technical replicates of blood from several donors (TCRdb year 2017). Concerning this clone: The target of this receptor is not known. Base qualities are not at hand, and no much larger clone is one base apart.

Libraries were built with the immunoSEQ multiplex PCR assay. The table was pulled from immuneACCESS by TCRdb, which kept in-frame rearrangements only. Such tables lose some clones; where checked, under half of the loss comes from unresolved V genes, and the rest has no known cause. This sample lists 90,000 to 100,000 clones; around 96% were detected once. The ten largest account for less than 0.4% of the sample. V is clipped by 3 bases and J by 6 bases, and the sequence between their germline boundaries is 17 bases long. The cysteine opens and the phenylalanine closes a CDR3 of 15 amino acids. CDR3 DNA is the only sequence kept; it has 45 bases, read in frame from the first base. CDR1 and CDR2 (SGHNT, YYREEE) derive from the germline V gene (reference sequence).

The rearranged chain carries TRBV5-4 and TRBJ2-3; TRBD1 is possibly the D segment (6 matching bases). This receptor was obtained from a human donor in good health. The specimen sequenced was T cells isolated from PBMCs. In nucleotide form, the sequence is TGTGCCAGCAGCTCTCGGGACACCCGATGGGATACGCAGTATTTT. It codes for CASSSRDTRWDTQYF.